Listed here are 13 T cell receptor beta chains from one sample, sequenced in a study of metastatic and nonmetastatic thyroid tumors (dated by TCRdb to about 2020). The library was made by PCR. The data were produced on an Illumina HiSeq 4000. The public reads were run again by TCRdb, first through fastp at Q25 and then through MiXCR, and only productive beta chains were kept. The sample contains 45,000 to 65,000 clones, around 20% of them found a single time. The ten largest clones take up roughly 3.7% of the sample. No patient had received any treatment before thyroid surgery. Sequencing input: blood. Receptors originate from a female donor with papillary thyroid cancer or a benign thyroid nodule (not recorded which). Some clones in this sample may be carry-over from other donors' samples.

This clone has ten or more counts. The chain links TRBV6-4 to TRBJ2-1; TRBD1 matches at 9 bases. Per germline, CDR1 MRHNA and CDR2 SNTAGT. This CDR3 spans 20 amino acids. V shed 5 bases, J shed 6 bases, and the junction held 23 bases outside the gene matches. In DNA form, the CDR3 reads TGTGCCAGCAGTCGGGCCCCGGGACAGGGACGGACTCCCTCGGGCAATGAGCAGTTCTTC. Amino acids: CASSRAPGQGRTPSGNEQFF.

Here the CDR3 reads CSAMVPLSGSYNEQFF. In DNA, the CDR3 is TGCAGTGCTATGGTCCCCCTGAGCGGATCCTACAATGAGCAGTTCTTC. This chain joins TRBV20-1 and TRBJ2-1, with D possibly being TRBD2 (5 bases). The CDR3 loop spans 16 amino acids. V lost 4 bases to trimming and J lost 1 base, with 17 bases between them. Germline CDR1 reads DFQATT; CDR2 reads SNEGSKA (reference sequence).

Remarks on this clone: One end of the junction varies from germline; a read error may be responsible. This chain uses TRBV28 with TRBJ1-1, with D possibly matching TRBD1 (5 bases). CDR1 MDHEN and CDR2 SYDVKM come from the germline V gene. The CDR3 length is 14 residues. Written as DNA, the CDR3 is TGTGCCAGCAACTCCGCGGGGCAGCACACTGAAGCTGTCTTT. Translation: CASNSAGQHTEAVF.

The sample holds many counts of this clone. The J gene is TRBJ2-5, the V gene TRBV18; 11 bases align to TRBD1. The CDR3 contains 15 residues. Germline lookup yields CDR1 KGHSH and CDR2 LQKENI. The trim removed 4 bases at V and 5 bases at J, leaving 6 bases unmatched. The CDR3 bases are TGTGCCAGCTCACAGGACAGGGGGCGAACGGAGACCCAGTACTTC. It encodes CASSQDRGRTETQYF.

The sample holds many counts of this clone. V gene TRBV15 combines with J gene TRBJ2-6; D unresolved. With 7 bases removed from V and 0 bases from J, the gap between germline ends came to 7 bases. The CDR3 covers 14 residues. CDR1 and CDR2 from the germline V gene are LNHNV and YYDKDF (reference sequence). CDR3 coding DNA: TGTGCCACCACTGGTCTCTCTGGGGCCAACGTCCTGACTTTC. Its translation: CATTGLSGANVLTF.

This clone was seen at least ten times. The chain combines TRBV28 with TRBJ1-1; a weak D match, TRBD1 (5 bases). The CDR3 is made up of 14 amino acids. Trimming took 3 bases from V and 1 from J, leaving 9 bases between them. Germline-derived CDR1 and CDR2 are MDHEN and SYDVKM. The CDR3 DNA reads TGTGCCAGCAGTTTGATTCAGGGGAACACTGAAGCTTTCTTT. It translates to CASSLIQGNTEAFF.

The sample holds many counts of this clone. The chain employs TRBV18 and TRBJ2-2; D not resolved. V lost 3 bases and J lost 2, with 4 bases in between. There are 13 residues in the CDR3. Germline V gene data show CDR1 as KGHSH and CDR2 as LQKENI. CDR3 DNA: TGTGCCAGCTCACCCCCCAACACCGGGGAGCTGTTTTTT. Residues: CASSPPNTGELFF.

This clone has a count of ten or more. Germline is not matched at one junction end, which may reflect a read error. This chain uses TRBV7-9 with TRBJ2-7; TRBD1 matches at 8 bases. The germline V gene has CDR1 SEHNR and CDR2 FQNEAQ (reference sequence). The CDR3 has 13 residues. CDR3 amino acids: CASSLAGVTGANF. In DNA, the CDR3 is TGTGCCAGCAGCTTAGCGGGGGTGACAGGGGCGAACTTC. Looking up the rest from reference TRBV7-9 and TRBJ2-7 gives the full variable domain: DTGVSQNPRHKITKRGQNVTFRCDPISEHNRLYWYRQTLGQGPEFLTYFQNEAQLEKSRLLSDRFSAERPKGSFSTLEIQRTEQGDSAMYLCASSLAGVTGANFGPGTRLTVT.

Turning to this clone: The CDR3 carries no conserved terminal phenylalanine or tryptophan, so it likely arises from a read error. The chain employs TRBV6-2 or TRBV6-3 and TRBJ2-1; maybe TRBD1 (6 bases). Between the trimmed V and J ends, which lost 7 bases and 3 bases, there was a span of 13 bases. This CDR3 spans 14 amino acids. CDR1 is MNHEY and CDR2 is SVGEGT in the germline V gene. CDR3: CASKSTGFYNEQFY. For the CDR3, the DNA is TGTGCCAGCAAGTCAACAGGGTTCTACAATGAGCAGTTCTAC.

The CDR3 reads CASTSGGELFF. CDR3 in DNA: TGTGCCAGCACCTCCGGTGGGGAGCTGTTTTTT. This rearrangement joins TRBV6-1 to TRBJ2-2, with no clear D. The germline V gene encodes CDR1 MNHNS and CDR2 SASEGT. V was trimmed by 7 bases and J by 8 bases, leaving 8 bases between them. The CDR3 is 11 amino acids.

This clone came up a few times. A much larger clone sits a single nucleotide away, making a read error possible. The chain has TRBV7-3 and TRBJ1-1; 10 bases are shared with TRBD1. The germline V gene has CDR1 SGHTA and CDR2 FQGTGA. The junction had 4 bases not matched to a gene; V was cut back by 6 bases and J by 3 bases. The CDR3 contains 14 residues. CDR3 DNA sequence: TGTGCCAGCAGACACGGGACAGGGGACACTGAAGCTTTCTTT. Amino acid sequence: CASRHGTGDTEAFF. Together with reference TRBV7-3 and TRBJ1-1, the CDR3 gives the full variable domain: GAGVSQTPSNKVTEKGKYVELRCDPISGHTALYWYRQSLGQGPEFLIYFQGTGAADDSGLPNDRFFAVRPEGSVSTLKIQRTERGDSAVYLCASRHGTGDTEAFFGQGTRLTVV.

This clone was counted at least ten times. V and J are TRBV5-4 and TRBJ2-7; 7 nucleotides align to TRBD1. V trimming: 4 bases; J trimming: 1 base; junction bases outside the gene matches: 5. Germline V gives CDR1 SGHNT, CDR2 YYREEE (reference sequence). The CDR3 has 14 amino acids. CDR3 coding DNA: TGTGCCAGCAGCCAACGACAGGGATCCTACGAGCAGTACTTC. Its protein product is CASSQRQGSYEQYF. The full variable domain, completed using reference TRBV5-4 and TRBJ2-7, is ETGVTQSPTHLIKTRGQQVTLRCSSQSGHNTVSWYQQALGQGPQFIFQYYREEENGRGNFPPRFSGLQFPNYSSELNVNALELDDSALYLCASSQRQGSYEQYFGPGTRLTVT.

This clone has a count of ten or more. The chain uses TRBV29-1 and TRBJ1-1; TRBD1 aligns across 8 bases. In germline, CDR1 is SQVTM, CDR2 ANQGSEA. The CDR3 loop spans 13 amino acids. The V gene end was trimmed by 7 bases and the J gene end by 6 bases; junction bases not matched to a gene: 10. The CDR3 DNA follows: TGCAGCGCAGGACAGGGATTGGGCGCTGAAGCTTTCTTT. This encodes CSAGQGLGAEAFF.